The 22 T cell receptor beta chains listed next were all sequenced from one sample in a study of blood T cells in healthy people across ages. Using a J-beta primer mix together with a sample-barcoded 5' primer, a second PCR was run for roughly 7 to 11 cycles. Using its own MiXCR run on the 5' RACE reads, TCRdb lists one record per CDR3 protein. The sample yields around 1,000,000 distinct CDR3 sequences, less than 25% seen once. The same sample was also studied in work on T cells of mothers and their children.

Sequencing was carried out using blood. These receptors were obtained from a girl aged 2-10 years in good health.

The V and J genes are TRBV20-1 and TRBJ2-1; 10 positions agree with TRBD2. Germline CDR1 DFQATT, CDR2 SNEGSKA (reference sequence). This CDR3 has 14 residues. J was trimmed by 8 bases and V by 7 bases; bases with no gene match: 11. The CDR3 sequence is CSVPQSGRADEQFF. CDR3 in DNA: TGCAGTGTCCCCCAGAGCGGGAGGGCCGATGAGCAGTTCTTC.

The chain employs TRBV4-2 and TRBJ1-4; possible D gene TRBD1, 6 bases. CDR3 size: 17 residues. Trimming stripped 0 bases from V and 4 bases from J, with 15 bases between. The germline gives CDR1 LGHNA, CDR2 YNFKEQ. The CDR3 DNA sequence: TGTGCCAGCAGCCAAGAAGGGGGAGGGTGGGGTAATGAAAAACTGTTTTTT. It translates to CASSQEGGGWGNEKLFF.

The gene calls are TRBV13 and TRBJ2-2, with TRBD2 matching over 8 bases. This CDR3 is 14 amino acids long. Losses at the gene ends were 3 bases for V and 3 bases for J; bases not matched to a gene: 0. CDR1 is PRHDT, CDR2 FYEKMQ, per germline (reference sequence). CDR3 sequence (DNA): TGTGCCAGCAGCTTCGGGGGGGACACCGGGGAGCTGTTTTTT. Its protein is CASSFGGDTGELFF.

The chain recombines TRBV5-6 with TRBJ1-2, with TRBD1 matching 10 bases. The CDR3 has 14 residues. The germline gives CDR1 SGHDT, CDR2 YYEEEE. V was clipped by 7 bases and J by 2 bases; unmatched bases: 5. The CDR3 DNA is TGTGCCAGCGGCGGACAGGGGGGAAACTATGGCTACACCTTC. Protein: CASGGQGGNYGYTF.

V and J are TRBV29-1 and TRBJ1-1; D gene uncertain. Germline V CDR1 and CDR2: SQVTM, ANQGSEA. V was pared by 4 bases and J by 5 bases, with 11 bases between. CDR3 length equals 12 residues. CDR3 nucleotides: TGCAGCGTTGTAGATCCTGGAACTGAAGCTTTCTTT. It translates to CSVVDPGTEAFF.

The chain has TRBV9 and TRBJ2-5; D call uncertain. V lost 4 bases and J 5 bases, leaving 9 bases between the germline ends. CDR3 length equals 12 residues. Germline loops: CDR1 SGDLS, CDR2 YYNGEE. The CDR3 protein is CASSHPRETQYF. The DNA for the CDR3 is TGTGCCAGCAGCCACCCACGCGAGACCCAGTACTTC.

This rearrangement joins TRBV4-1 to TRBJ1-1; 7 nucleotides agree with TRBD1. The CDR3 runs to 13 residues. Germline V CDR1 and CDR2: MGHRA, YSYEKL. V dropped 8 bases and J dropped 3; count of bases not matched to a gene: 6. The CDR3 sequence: CASGQARHTEAFF. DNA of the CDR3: TGCGCCAGCGGACAGGCCAGGCACACTGAAGCTTTCTTT.

The CDR3 DNA reads as TGCGCCAGCAGCCAAGTTTCTAACAGAGCTAGCAATCAGCCCCAGCATTTT. This translates into CASSQVSNRASNQPQHF. The chain employs TRBV4-1 and TRBJ1-5; D gene ambiguous. Germline CDR1 reads MGHRA; CDR2 reads YSYEKL. CDR3 length: 17 residues. Trimming left V 1 base short and J 0 bases short, with 13 bases between.

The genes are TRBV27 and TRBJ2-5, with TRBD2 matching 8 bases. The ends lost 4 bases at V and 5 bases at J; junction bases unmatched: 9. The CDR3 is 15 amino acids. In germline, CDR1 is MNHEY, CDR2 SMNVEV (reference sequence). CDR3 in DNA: TGTGCCAGCAGTTCCGGGACTAGTAGTTGGGAGACCCAGTACTTC. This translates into CASSSGTSSWETQYF.

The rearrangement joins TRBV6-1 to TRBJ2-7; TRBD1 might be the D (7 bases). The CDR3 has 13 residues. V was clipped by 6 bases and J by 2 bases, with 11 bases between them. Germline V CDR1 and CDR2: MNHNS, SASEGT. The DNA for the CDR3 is TGTGCCAGCAGGGAGGGGGCTACCTACGAGCAGTACTTC. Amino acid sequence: CASREGATYEQYF.

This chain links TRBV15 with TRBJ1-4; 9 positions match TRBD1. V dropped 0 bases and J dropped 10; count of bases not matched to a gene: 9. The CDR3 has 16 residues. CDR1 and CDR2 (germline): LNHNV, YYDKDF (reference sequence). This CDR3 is CATSREGGQGWGKLFF. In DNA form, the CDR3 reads TGTGCCACCAGCAGAGAGGGGGGACAGGGATGGGGAAAACTGTTTTTT.

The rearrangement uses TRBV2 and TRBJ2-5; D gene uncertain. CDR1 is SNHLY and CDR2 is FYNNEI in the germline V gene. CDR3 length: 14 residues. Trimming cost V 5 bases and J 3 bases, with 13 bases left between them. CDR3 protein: CASSPRVLEETQYF. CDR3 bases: TGTGCCAGCAGTCCCCGGGTGTTGGAAGAGACCCAGTACTTC.

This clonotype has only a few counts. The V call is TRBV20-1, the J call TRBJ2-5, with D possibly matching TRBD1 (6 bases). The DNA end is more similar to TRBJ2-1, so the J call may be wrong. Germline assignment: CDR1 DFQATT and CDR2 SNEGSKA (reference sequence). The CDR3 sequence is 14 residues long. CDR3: CSASVVFQGGEQFF. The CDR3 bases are TGCAGTGCTAGTGTGGTCTTCCAAGGGGGTGAGCAGTTCTTC.

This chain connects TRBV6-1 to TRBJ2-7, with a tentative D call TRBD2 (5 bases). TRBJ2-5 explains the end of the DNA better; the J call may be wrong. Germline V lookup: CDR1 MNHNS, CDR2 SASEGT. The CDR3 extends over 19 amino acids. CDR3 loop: CASPGGAAVKEKTQETQYF. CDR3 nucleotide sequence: TGTGCCAGCCCCGGAGGCGCCGCCGTAAAGGAGAAAACTCAAGAGACCCAGTACTTC.

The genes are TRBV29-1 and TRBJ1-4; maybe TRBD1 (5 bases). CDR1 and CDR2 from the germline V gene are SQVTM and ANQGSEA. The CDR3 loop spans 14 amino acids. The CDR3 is CSHSQGATNEKLFF. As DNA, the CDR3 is TGCAGTCATTCCCAAGGGGCAACTAATGAAAAACTGTTTTTT.

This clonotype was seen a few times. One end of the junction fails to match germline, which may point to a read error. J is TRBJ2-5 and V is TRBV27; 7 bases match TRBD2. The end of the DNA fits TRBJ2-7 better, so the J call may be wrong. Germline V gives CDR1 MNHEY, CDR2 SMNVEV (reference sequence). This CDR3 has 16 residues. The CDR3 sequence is CASRAYGEGFTYEQYF. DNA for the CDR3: TGCGCCAGCAGAGCTTACGGGGAGGGCTTCACCTACGAGCAGTACTTC.

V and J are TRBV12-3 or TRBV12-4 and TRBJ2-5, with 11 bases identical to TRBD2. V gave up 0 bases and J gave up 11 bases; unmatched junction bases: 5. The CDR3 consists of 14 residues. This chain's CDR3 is CASSLALAGGRQYF. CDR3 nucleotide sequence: TGTGCCAGCAGTTTAGCCCTAGCGGGAGGTCGGCAGTACTTC.

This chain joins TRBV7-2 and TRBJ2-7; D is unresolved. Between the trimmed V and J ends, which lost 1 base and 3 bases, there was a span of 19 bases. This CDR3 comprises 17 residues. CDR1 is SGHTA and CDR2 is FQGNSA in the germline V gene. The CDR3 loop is CASSLGGIGLSDYEQYF. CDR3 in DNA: TGTGCCAGCAGCTTAGGGGGTATTGGGCTTTCAGACTACGAGCAGTACTTC. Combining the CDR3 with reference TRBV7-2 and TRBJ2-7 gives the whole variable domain GAGVSQSPSNKVTEKGKDVELRCDPISGHTALYWYRQSLGQGLEFLIYFQGNSAPDKSGLPSDRFSAERTGGSVSTLTIQRTQQEDSAVYLCASSLGGIGLSDYEQYFGPGTRLTVT.

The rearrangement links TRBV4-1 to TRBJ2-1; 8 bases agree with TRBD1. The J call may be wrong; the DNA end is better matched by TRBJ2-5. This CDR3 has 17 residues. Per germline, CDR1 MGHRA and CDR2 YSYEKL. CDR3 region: CASSQIEDREAKETQYF. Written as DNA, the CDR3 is TGCGCCAGCAGCCAAATTGAGGACAGGGAGGCGAAGGAGACCCAGTACTTC.

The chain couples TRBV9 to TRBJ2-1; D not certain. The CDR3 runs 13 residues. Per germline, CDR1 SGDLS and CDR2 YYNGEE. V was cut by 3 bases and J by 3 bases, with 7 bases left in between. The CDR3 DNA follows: TGTGCCAGCAGCGCTGGAATCTACAATGAGCAGTTCTTC. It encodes CASSAGIYNEQFF.

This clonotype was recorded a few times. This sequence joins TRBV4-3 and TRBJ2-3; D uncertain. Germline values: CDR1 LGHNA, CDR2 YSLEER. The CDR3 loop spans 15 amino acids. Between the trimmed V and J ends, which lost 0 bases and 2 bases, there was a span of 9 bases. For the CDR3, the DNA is TGCGCCAGCAGCCAAGATTACGAGACCACAGATACGCAGTATTTT. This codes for CASSQDYETTDTQYF.

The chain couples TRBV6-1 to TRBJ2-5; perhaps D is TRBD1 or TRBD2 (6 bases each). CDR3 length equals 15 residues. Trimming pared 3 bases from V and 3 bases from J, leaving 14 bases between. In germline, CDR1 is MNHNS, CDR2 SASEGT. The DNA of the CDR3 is TGTGCCAGCAGTGATCCGGGGGCAGCTGAAGAGACCCAGTACTTC. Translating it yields CASSDPGAAEETQYF.